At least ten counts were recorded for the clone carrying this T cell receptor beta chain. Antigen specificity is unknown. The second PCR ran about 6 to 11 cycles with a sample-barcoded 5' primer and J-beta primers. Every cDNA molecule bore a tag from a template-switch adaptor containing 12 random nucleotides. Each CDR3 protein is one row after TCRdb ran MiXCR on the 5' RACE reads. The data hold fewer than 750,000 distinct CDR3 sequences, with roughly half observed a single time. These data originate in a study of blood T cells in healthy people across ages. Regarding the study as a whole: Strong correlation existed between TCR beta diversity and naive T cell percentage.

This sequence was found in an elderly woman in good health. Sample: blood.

The CDR3 sequence is CASSEAPYEQYF. The CDR3 nucleotides read TGTGCCAGCAGTGAAGCGCCCTACGAGCAGTACTTC. The V gene is TRBV2, the J gene TRBJ2-7; D remains ambiguous. The CDR3 is 12 amino acids. Germline assignment: CDR1 SNHLY and CDR2 FYNNEI. Trimming took off 0 bases at V and 2 bases at J, with 2 bases between the two ends.